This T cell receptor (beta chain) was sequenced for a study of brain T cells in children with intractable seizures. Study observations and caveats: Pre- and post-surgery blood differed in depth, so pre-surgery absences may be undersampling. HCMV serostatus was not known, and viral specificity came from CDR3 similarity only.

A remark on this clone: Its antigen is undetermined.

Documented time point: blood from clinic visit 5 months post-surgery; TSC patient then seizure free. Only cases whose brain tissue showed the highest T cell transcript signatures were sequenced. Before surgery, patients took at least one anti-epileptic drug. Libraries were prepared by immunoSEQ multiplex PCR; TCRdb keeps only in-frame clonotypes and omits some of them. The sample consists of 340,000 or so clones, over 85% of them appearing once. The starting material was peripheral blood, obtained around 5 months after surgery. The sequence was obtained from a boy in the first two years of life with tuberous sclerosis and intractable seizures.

Here the CDR3 reads CASSQAGITDTQYF. Here the CDR3 DNA reads TGTGCCAGCAGCCAAGCCGGGATCACAGATACGCAGTATTTT. The chain combines TRBV3-1 (or the pseudogene TRBV3-2) with TRBJ2-3, with D maybe TRBD2 (5 bases). V was cut by 1 base and J by 2 bases, with 7 bases left in between. The CDR3 totals 14 residues. Germline V gene lookup returns CDR1 LGHDT and CDR2 YNNKEL (reference sequence).